Shown below are 25 T cell receptor beta chains from a single sample sequenced in a study of cytomegalovirus exposure and HLA in healthy donors. PCR used 60 Vbeta primers and 13 Jbeta primers. Method: immunoSEQ multiplex PCR; TCRdb's copy keeps in-frame clones and lacks some. The table lists over 150,000 clones, 82% of them singletons. Sequencing was done on a sample of PBMCs. The receptors were sampled from a boy younger than 10 in good health and CMV-seronegative.

The rearrangement links TRBV5-1 to TRBJ2-2; 11 bases are shared with TRBD2. The ends lost 2 bases at V and 6 bases at J; junction bases unmatched: 9. The CDR3 consists of 17 residues. Looked up from germline, CDR1 is SGHRS and CDR2 is YFSETQ. The CDR3 spells CASSFSLAGGLSGELFF. As DNA, the CDR3 is TGCGCCAGCAGCTTTTCTCTAGCGGGGGGTCTCTCCGGGGAGCTGTTTTTT.

This clone is a singleton in its sample. V gene TRBV6-1 combines with J gene TRBJ1-2, with D perhaps matching TRBD1 (6 bases). Trimming shortened V by 4 bases and J by 11 bases, and 11 bases separated the two germline ends. This CDR3 has 11 amino acids. Per germline, CDR1 MNHNS and CDR2 SASEGT. In DNA form, the CDR3 reads TGTGCCAGCAGTGTTACAGGGACGTACACCTTC. This sequence encodes CASSVTGTYTF.

This sequence joins TRBV6-1 and TRBJ2-7; no clear D gene. The CDR3 sequence is 11 residues long. V lost 8 bases and J 6 bases, leaving 11 bases between the germline ends. CDR1 is MNHNS and CDR2 is SASEGT in the germline V gene. The CDR3 here is CASLAAREQYF. In nucleotides, the CDR3 is TGTGCCAGCTTAGCCGCGCGCGAGCAGTACTTC.

The chain joins TRBV7-3 to TRBJ2-3, with 11 bases identical to TRBD2. Per germline, CDR1 SGHTA and CDR2 FQGTGA. V was pared by 1 base and J by 1 base, with 7 bases of the junction left unmatched. This CDR3 region has 18 residues. CDR3 sequence: CASSLIPSSGGRTDTQYF. CDR3 coding DNA: TGTGCCAGCAGCTTAATCCCGTCTAGCGGGGGGCGCACAGATACGCAGTATTTT.

V gene TRBV20-1 combines with J gene TRBJ2-5, with no clear D. The CDR3 is 10 amino acids. Per the germline V gene, CDR1 is DFQATT and CDR2 is SNEGSKA (reference sequence). CDR3 residues: CSTSPKEQYF. In DNA form, the CDR3 reads TGCAGCACCTCCCCCAAGGAGCAGTACTTC.

J is TRBJ1-1 and V is TRBV7-9; D gene uncertain. CDR3 size: 15 residues. Germline-derived CDR1 and CDR2 are SEHNR and FQNEAQ (reference sequence). V lost 5 bases to trimming and J lost 2 bases, with 15 bases between them. CDR3 sequence reads: CASSPRPRNNTEAFF. As DNA, the CDR3 is TGTGCCAGCAGCCCCCGTCCCAGAAACAACACTGAAGCTTTCTTT.

The gene calls are TRBV10-3 and TRBJ2-2, with 7 bases that match TRBD1. Unmatched junction bases numbered 3, after V lost 5 bases and J lost 0 bases. Germline V gene data show CDR1 as ENHRY and CDR2 as SYGVKD. The length of the CDR3 is 15 residues. CDR3 nucleotides: TGTGCCATCAGTCCCCAGGGGGCGAACACCGGGGAGCTGTTTTTT. As protein: CAISPQGANTGELFF.

This clone was seen once. The rearrangement uses TRBV6-1 and TRBJ2-5; tentative D call: TRBD1 (5 bases). Trimming shortened V by 6 bases and J by 3 bases, and 11 bases separated the two germline ends. Germline CDR1 reads MNHNS; CDR2 reads SASEGT. The CDR3 sequence is 13 residues long. This CDR3 is CASRQEDKETQYF. CDR3 nucleotides: TGTGCCAGCAGACAGGAAGATAAAGAGACCCAGTACTTC.

The rearrangement joins TRBV18 to TRBJ1-2; TRBD1 is a possible D gene (5 bases). Trimming left V 2 bases short and J 4 bases short, with 20 bases between. The CDR3 runs to 17 residues. Germline assignment: CDR1 KGHSH and CDR2 LQKENI. The CDR3 sequence is CASSPSVQGVGLYGYTF. The DNA of the CDR3 is TGTGCCAGCTCACCATCGGTCCAGGGTGTGGGACTCTATGGCTACACCTTC.

The chain recombines TRBV4-1 with TRBJ2-5, with D possibly being TRBD2 (6 bases). The germline CDR1 and CDR2 sequences are MGHRA and YSYEKL. The V end was cut by 4 bases, the J end by 5 bases, with 17 bases between. The CDR3 is 15 residues long. CDR3 nucleotide sequence: TGCGCCAGCAGCCGACGATGGGGGGTCAGTGAGACCCAGTACTTC. Encoded protein: CASSRRWGVSETQYF.

This rearrangement joins TRBV19 to TRBJ1-1, with D perhaps matching TRBD1 (6 bases). Germline loops: CDR1 LNHDA, CDR2 SQIVND (reference sequence). The CDR3 runs 15 residues. Between the trimmed V and J ends, which lost 5 bases and 0 bases, there was a span of 13 bases. The CDR3 nucleotides are TGTGCCAGTAGTTCGGGACAAGCAATGAACACTGAAGCTTTCTTT. Its protein is CASSSGQAMNTEAFF.

This clone was seen only a few times. The chain joins TRBV15 to TRBJ2-5; 9 nucleotides match TRBD2. The CDR3 is 17 residues long. Germline loops: CDR1 LNHNV, CDR2 YYDKDF (reference sequence). V was clipped by 1 base and J by 4 bases; unmatched bases: 10. For the CDR3, the DNA is TGTGCCACCAGCAGAGGTTGGGCTAGCGGGGTGGCAGAGACCCAGTACTTC. This encodes CATSRGWASGVAETQYF. Full variable domain (missing parts from reference TRBV15 and TRBJ2-5): DAMVIQNPRYQVTQFGKPVTLSCSQTLNHNVMYWYQQKSSQAPKLLFHYYDKDFNNEADTPDNFQSRRPNTSFCFLDIRSPGLGDTAMYLCATSRGWASGVAETQYFGPGTRLLVL.

This chain connects TRBV18 to TRBJ2-6; 10 bases line up with TRBD1. CDR3 length: 18 amino acids. Germline CDR1 reads KGHSH; CDR2 reads LQKENI. V shed 3 bases and J 2 bases; nucleotides not matched to a gene: 7. The CDR3 sequence is CASSPTLTGGAGANVLTF. Here the CDR3 DNA reads TGTGCCAGCTCACCGACTTTGACAGGGGGCGCTGGGGCCAACGTCCTGACTTTC. The complete variable domain, with remaining parts taken from reference TRBV18 and TRBJ2-6, reads NAGVMQNPRHLVRRRGQEARLRCSPMKGHSHVYWYRQLPEEGLKFMVYLQKENIIDESGMPKERFSAEFPKEGPSILRIQQVVRGDSAAYFCASSPTLTGGAGANVLTFGAGSRLTVL.

The rearrangement joins TRBV6-6 to TRBJ1-1; the match to TRBD1 covers 7 bases. CDR3 length: 14 amino acids. In germline, CDR1 is MNHNY, CDR2 SVGAGI (reference sequence). V lost 2 bases, J lost 5 bases, and 5 bases stayed unmatched. CDR3 protein: CASSYRGQGTEAFF. The CDR3 nucleotides are TGTGCCAGCAGTTACAGGGGGCAGGGGACTGAAGCTTTCTTT.

This chain links TRBV6-1 with TRBJ1-1; D is perhaps TRBD1 (5 bases). The CDR3 consists of 13 residues. CDR1 and CDR2 (germline): MNHNS, SASEGT. The V and J ends lost 2 bases and 4 bases respectively, with 8 bases between them. This CDR3 is CASSERGGTEAFF. The CDR3 DNA sequence: TGTGCCAGCAGTGAACGGGGGGGCACTGAAGCTTTCTTT.

This sequence joins TRBV2 and TRBJ1-1; no clear D. The CDR3 contains 14 residues. Germline values: CDR1 SNHLY, CDR2 FYNNEI. The germline V and J ends were trimmed by 8 bases and 0 bases, with 13 bases remaining between them. The CDR3 sequence: CASRYSLMNTEAFF. CDR3 sequence (DNA): TGTGCCAGCCGATATAGCCTCATGAACACTGAAGCTTTCTTT.

CDR3 sequence (DNA): TGTGCCAGCAGCTTAGCCCTAGCGGGGGGTTCCTACGAGCAGTACTTC. The encoded protein is CASSLALAGGSYEQYF. The chain carries TRBV7-2 and TRBJ2-7; 11 bases map to TRBD2. Germline assignment: CDR1 SGHTA and CDR2 FQGNSA. Losses at the gene ends were 0 bases for V and 1 base for J; bases not matched to a gene: 2. CDR3 length equals 16 residues.

The count of this clone is one. This chain connects TRBV7-3 to TRBJ2-3; 7 bases line up with TRBD1. J was trimmed by 0 bases and V by 6 bases; bases with no gene match: 6. Germline V gives CDR1 SGHTA, CDR2 FQGTGA. The CDR3 covers 15 residues. DNA for the CDR3: TGTGCCAGCAGTATGGGACAGACTAGCACAGATACGCAGTATTTT. Protein product: CASSMGQTSTDTQYF.

The CDR3 nucleotides are TGCAGTGGATGGCGGGGGGGCACGCAGTATTTT. Protein product: CSGWRGGTQYF. This rearrangement joins TRBV20-1 to TRBJ2-3, with 9 bases matching TRBD2. Germline V gives CDR1 DFQATT, CDR2 SNEGSKA (reference sequence). The V and J ends lost 7 bases and 9 bases, in that order; junction bases with no gene match: 5. The length of the CDR3 is 11 residues.

The chain joins TRBV7-6 to TRBJ2-5; D possibly corresponds to TRBD2 (5 bases). In germline, CDR1 is SGHVS, CDR2 FNYEAQ. V shed 1 base and J shed 5 bases, with 14 bases lying between them. The CDR3 extends over 15 amino acids. The CDR3 protein is CASSLVVSERETQYF. The DNA for the CDR3 is TGTGCCAGCAGCTTAGTCGTCTCCGAGCGGGAGACCCAGTACTTC. Full variable domain (outside the CDR3, taken from reference TRBV7-6 and TRBJ2-5): GAGVSQSPRYKVTKRGQDVALRCDPISGHVSLYWYRQALGQGPEFLTYFNYEAQQDKSGLPNDRFSAERPEGSISTLTIQRTEQRDSAMYRCASSLVVSERETQYFGPGTRLLVL.

The rearrangement joins TRBV4-2 to TRBJ2-3, with 13 bases fitting TRBD2. CDR3 length: 18 amino acids. From germline, CDR1 is LGHNA and CDR2 YNFKEQ. The V gene end was trimmed by 2 bases and the J gene end by 4 bases; junction bases not matched to a gene: 9. The CDR3 sequence is CASSQLKGTSGASDTQYF. The DNA for the CDR3 is TGTGCCAGCAGCCAACTGAAAGGGACTAGCGGGGCCTCAGATACGCAGTATTTT.

This clone was seen a handful of times. The chain employs TRBV10-3 and TRBJ2-4, with TRBD2 matching 9 bases. Germline V lookup: CDR1 ENHRY, CDR2 SYGVKD. V shed 6 bases, J shed 5 bases, and the junction held 14 bases outside the gene matches. This CDR3 has 17 residues. CDR3 coding DNA: TGTGCCATCAGCCGCGGGGGTGCGGGGGGGCACCAAAACATTCAGTACTTC. Residues: CAISRGGAGGHQNIQYF.

The chain joins TRBV7-8 to TRBJ1-3; 8 nucleotides line up with TRBD1. After removal of 5 bases from V and 0 bases from J, the junction contained 6 bases not matched to a gene. CDR3 length: 16 residues. Germline-derived CDR1 and CDR2 are SGHVS and FQNEAQ. The CDR3 DNA follows: TGTGCCAGCAGCACTAGGACAGGGTCCTCTGGAAACACCATATATTTT. Translation gives CASSTRTGSSGNTIYF.

This CDR3 reads CASKIDEGQPQHF. Written as DNA, the CDR3 is TGTGCCAGCAAAATTGACGAGGGCCAGCCCCAGCATTTT. This rearrangement joins TRBV2 to TRBJ1-5; D unresolved. Germline loops: CDR1 SNHLY, CDR2 FYNNEI. The ends were cut back, 7 bases at V and 7 bases at J, with 14 bases in the middle. The CDR3 totals 13 residues.

This rearrangement joins TRBV6-1 to TRBJ1-1; TRBD1 is a possible D gene (5 bases). V was pared by 8 bases and J by 3 bases, with 13 bases between. The length of the CDR3 is 13 residues. The V gene's germline CDR1 is MNHNS and CDR2 SASEGT. CDR3 nucleotides: TGTGCCAGCGGAAGTAGGGGCGACACTGAAGCTTTCTTT. This gives the protein CASGSRGDTEAFF.